This TCR beta chain comes out of a study of T cell clonotyping in hematopoietic cell transplantation. Study observations and caveats: Graft donor and pretransplant recipient Inverse Simpson Index values predicted broader posttransplant TCR diversity.

Germline CDR1 MDHEN, CDR2 SYDVKM. This CDR3 is 17 amino acids long. The V segment lost 5 bases and the J segment 0 bases; nucleotides outside the gene matches: 11. Sequencing used immunoSEQ multiplex PCR; TCRdb keeps in-frame clones, though not all of them. The sample records fewer than 70,000 clones, roughly 93% being singletons. Comments on this clone: Its specificity is unknown.

The chain joins TRBV28 to TRBJ2-7, with 9 bases identical to TRBD2. The specimen was peripheral blood mononuclear cells. This receptor was obtained from a man over 45 in good health. Some clones in this sample may be carry-over from other donors' samples. CDR3 sequence reads: CASSPPLGSGSSYEQYF. The CDR3 bases are TGTGCCAGCAGTCCCCCACTCGGTAGCGGGAGCTCCTACGAGCAGTACTTC.